These 13 T cell receptor beta chains originate from one sample sequenced in a study of T cell responses to AZD1222 COVID-19 vaccine. The protocol was immunoSEQ multiplex PCR, while the TCRdb copy is restricted to in-frame clones and leaves out a portion. The data show 150,000 or so clones, with around 85% seen just once and under 8% held by the top ten. The sample consisted of peripheral blood, taken after recovery from COVID-19. These receptor sequences come from an adult who had recovered from COVID-19.

CDR3 coding DNA: TGCGCCAGCAGCCCGATGGGGAGCGTCACAGATACGCAGTATTTT. This translates into CASSPMGSVTDTQYF. This chain uses TRBV4-1 with TRBJ2-3; TRBD2 might be the D (5 bases). CDR1 is MGHRA, CDR2 YSYEKL, per germline. V dropped 4 bases and J dropped 2 bases, with 13 bases sitting between them. This CDR3 comprises 15 residues.

The genes are TRBV2 and TRBJ1-4, with unresolved D. V dropped 9 bases and J dropped 4 bases, with 12 bases sitting between them. The CDR3 covers 13 residues. The germline gives CDR1 SNHLY, CDR2 FYNNEI. The CDR3 region has the DNA TGTGCCAGTTCGGGGTCTGGTAATGAAAAACTGTTTTTT. Translated, it gives CASSGSGNEKLFF.

This chain uses TRBV6-5 with TRBJ1-3; perhaps TRBD1 as D (5 bases). With 8 bases removed from V and 0 bases from J, the gap between germline ends came to 14 bases. CDR3 length: 15 residues. Germline CDR1 and CDR2: MNHEY and SVGAGI. The CDR3 DNA reads TGTGCCAGCCTGAGGGGAGGGCGCTCTGGAAACACCATATATTTT. Translated: CASLRGGRSGNTIYF.

This chain uses TRBV5-1 with TRBJ1-4, with D perhaps matching TRBD1 (5 bases). Germline CDR1 SGHRS, CDR2 YFSETQ. Trimming left V 4 bases short and J 0 bases short, with 7 bases between. The CDR3 runs 14 residues. CDR3: CASSDSTTNEKLFF. The CDR3 nucleotides read TGCGCCAGCAGCGACAGCACAACTAATGAAAAACTGTTTTTT.

The chain uses TRBV13 and TRBJ1-1, with D uncertain. Germline lookup yields CDR1 PRHDT and CDR2 FYEKMQ (reference sequence). The length of the CDR3 is 15 residues. Trimming pared 2 bases from V and 4 bases from J, leaving 14 bases between. The CDR3 is CASSLIRHIRTEAFF. The CDR3 DNA sequence: TGTGCCAGCAGCTTAATCAGGCATATTCGCACTGAAGCTTTCTTT.

The V and J genes are TRBV6-5 and TRBJ1-1; D gene unclear. The CDR3 runs 13 residues. Trimming took 6 bases from V and 1 from J, leaving 9 bases between them. CDR1 MNHEY and CDR2 SVGAGI come from the germline V gene. The CDR3 here is CASRQLGNTEAFF. The CDR3 DNA reads as TGTGCCAGCAGACAACTCGGGAACACTGAAGCTTTCTTT.

V usage is TRBV6-5 and J usage is TRBJ1-2; D perhaps matches TRBD1 (5 bases). CDR3 length equals 13 residues. In germline, CDR1 is MNHEY, CDR2 SVGAGI. V dropped 3 bases and J dropped 8 bases, with 13 bases sitting between them. CDR3 residues: CASSYDSTSGYTF. The CDR3 DNA sequence: TGTGCCAGCAGTTATGACAGCACGTCAGGCTACACCTTC.

The CDR3: CASRRDRATGELFF. The CDR3 nucleotides are TGTGCCAGCAGACGGGACAGGGCCACCGGGGAGCTGTTTTTT. The gene calls are TRBV6-5 and TRBJ2-2; 9 bases line up with TRBD1. This CDR3 has 14 residues. Germline CDR1 reads MNHEY; CDR2 reads SVGAGI. The V and J ends lost 6 bases and 4 bases, in that order; junction bases with no gene match: 3.

J is TRBJ2-6 and V is TRBV4-3, with a possible D match to TRBD1 (6 bases). The V end lost 4 bases, the J end lost 8 bases, and 15 bases lay between the germline ends. This CDR3 is built from 15 residues. Looked up from germline, CDR1 is LGHNA and CDR2 is YSLEER. The CDR3 DNA reads as TGCGCCAGCAGCCCTGACAGGTATTCGACCAACGTCCTGACTTTC. As protein: CASSPDRYSTNVLTF.

This chain connects TRBV27 to TRBJ2-3, with D maybe TRBD2 (6 bases). Germline loops: CDR1 MNHEY, CDR2 SMNVEV (reference sequence). There are 15 residues in the CDR3. The ends were cut back, 7 bases at V and 6 bases at J, with 20 bases in the middle. CDR3 nucleotide sequence: TGTGCCAGCAACCTGGGACTTCGATCAGAGGATACGCAGTATTTT. Translated: CASNLGLRSEDTQYF.

This clone was seen just once. V gene TRBV5-1 combines with J gene TRBJ1-1, with 9 nucleotides matching TRBD1. Trimming at V came to 0 bases and at J to 4 bases, leaving 4 bases not matched to a gene. Germline-derived CDR1 and CDR2 are SGHRS and YFSETQ. The CDR3 has 15 residues. The CDR3 nucleotides are TGCGCCAGCAGCTTGGGTGGGGACAGGGCCACTGAAGCTTTCTTT. It is translated as CASSLGGDRATEAFF.

The CDR3 reads CASSFGGYSNQPQHF. CDR3 coding DNA: TGTGCCAGCAGTTTTGGAGGTTATAGCAATCAGCCCCAGCATTTT. The chain recombines TRBV28 with TRBJ1-5; D is unclear. The germline V gene encodes CDR1 MDHEN and CDR2 SYDVKM. Deletions cut 3 bases from V and 0 bases from J, with 9 bases between. The CDR3 consists of 15 residues. Using reference TRBV28 and TRBJ1-5 for the parts outside the CDR3, the full variable domain is DVKVTQSSRYLVKRTGEKVFLECVQDMDHENMFWYRQDPGLGLRLIYFSYDVKMKEKGDIPEGYSVSREKKERFSLILESASTNQTSMYLCASSFGGYSNQPQHFGDGTRLSIL.

The rearrangement uses TRBV10-3 and TRBJ1-5, with D maybe TRBD1 (6 bases). The ends were cut back, 6 bases at V and 5 bases at J, with 11 bases in the middle. Looked up from germline, CDR1 is ENHRY and CDR2 is SYGVKD. This CDR3 has 13 amino acids. CDR3 region: CAISPGDHQPQHF. CDR3 bases: TGTGCCATCAGCCCAGGGGATCATCAGCCCCAGCATTTT.